Sequencing of this T cell receptor beta chain was carried out in a study of shared clonotypes between healthy human individuals. Study-level points and caveats: Researchers found naive subsets generally carried larger estimated richness than memory subsets. Investigators collected only blood, and repertoires in tissues likely differ.

This CDR3 comprises 14 residues. Unmatched junction bases numbered 5, after V lost 6 bases and J lost 4 bases. The germline V gene encodes CDR1 MNHNS and CDR2 SASEGT. Comment on this clone: Its antigen remains unidentified.

As defined, naive CD8 cells were CD45RO-negative and positively selected for CCR7, with terminally differentiated effector memory CD45RA+ cells excluded. In the authors' workflow: ImmunoSEQ yielded junction-only sequences lacking quality scores, so filtering differed. Using immunoSEQ multiplex PCR, the repertoire was profiled, and TCRdb retains in-frame clones only, with some absent. Clone size and the V and J calls come from that table; the DNA yielded D and trimming. The sample shows over 2 million clones, less than 95% of them seen only once. The specimen sequenced was naive CD8+ T cells sorted from blood. V is TRBV6-1 and J is TRBJ1-2; 10 nucleotides agree with TRBD1. The TCR sequence derives from a man between 18 and 29 years old in good health. The CDR3 DNA follows: TGTGCCAGCAGCGGGACAGGGGAGAGCTATGGCTACACCTTC. It codes for CASSGTGESYGYTF.